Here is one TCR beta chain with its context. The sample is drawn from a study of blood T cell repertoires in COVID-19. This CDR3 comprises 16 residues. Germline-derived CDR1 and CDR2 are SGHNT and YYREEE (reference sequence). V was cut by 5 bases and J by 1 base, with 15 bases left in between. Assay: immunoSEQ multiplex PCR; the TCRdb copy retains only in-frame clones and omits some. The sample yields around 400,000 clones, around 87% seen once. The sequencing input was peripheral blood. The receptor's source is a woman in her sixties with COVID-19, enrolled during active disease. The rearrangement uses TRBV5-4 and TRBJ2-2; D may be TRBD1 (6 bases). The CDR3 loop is CASRRRGGRNTGELFF. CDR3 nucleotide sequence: TGTGCCAGCAGAAGAAGAGGGGGTAGGAACACCGGGGAGCTGTTTTTT.